The 9 T cell receptor beta chains given below trace back to one sample, sequenced in a study of blood T cell repertoires in COVID-19 (TCRdb year 2020). Libraries were prepared through the immunoSEQ multiplex PCR assay. The clones in this table, taken by TCRdb from immuneACCESS, are in-frame only. Not every clone is retained; where verified, under half of the shortfall comes from an unresolved V gene, and the cause of the rest is unknown. The sample yields under 50,000 clones; under 95% were counted once. Just under 6.5% of the sample is held by the ten biggest clonotypes. The sample comprised peripheral blood. These receptors originate from a man in his sixties or seventies with active COVID-19.

This clone was detected a few times. The chain couples TRBV10-2 to TRBJ1-5, with 7 bases that match TRBD1. J gave up 4 bases and V 6 bases, and 9 bases lay outside the gene matches. Per germline, CDR1 WSHSY and CDR2 SAAADI. The CDR3 contains 15 residues. Here the CDR3 reads CASSAGQGVNQPQHF. CDR3 bases: TGCGCCAGCAGCGCCGGGCAGGGGGTGAATCAGCCCCAGCATTTT.

This rearrangement joins TRBV18 to TRBJ1-3; unclear D gene. This CDR3 has 15 residues. Deletions cut 3 bases from V and 3 bases from J, with 12 bases between. Germline CDR1 is KGHSH and CDR2 is LQKENI. The CDR3 DNA follows: TGTGCCAGCTCACCTTCAGGCCGATATGGAAACACCATATATTTT. It yields the protein CASSPSGRYGNTIYF. The whole variable domain, filled in from reference TRBV18 and TRBJ1-3, reads NAGVMQNPRHLVRRRGQEARLRCSPMKGHSHVYWYRQLPEEGLKFMVYLQKENIIDESGMPKERFSAEFPKEGPSILRIQQVVRGDSAAYFCASSPSGRYGNTIYFGEGSWLTVV.

The count of this clone is one. The CDR3 sequence is CASSFSGTGNKEQYF. The DNA for the CDR3 is TGCGCCAGCAGTTTCTCCGGGACAGGGAATAAGGAGCAGTACTTC. V and J are TRBV5-1 and TRBJ2-7, with 9 bases matching TRBD1. Germline V lookup: CDR1 SGHRS, CDR2 YFSETQ. V lost 5 bases and J lost 7; bases outside the gene matches: 13. This CDR3 has 15 amino acids.

This clone was counted a single time. The chain couples TRBV7-2 to TRBJ1-2; D remains ambiguous. Trimming took off 5 bases at V and 5 bases at J, with 12 bases between the two ends. Germline-derived CDR1 and CDR2 are SGHTA and FQGNSA. The length of the CDR3 is 13 residues. The CDR3 DNA sequence: TGTGCCAGCAGCCTGTCAACTGCTTATGGCTACACCTTC. This gives the protein CASSLSTAYGYTF.

The chain has TRBV12-5 and TRBJ2-7, with 10 bases aligning to TRBD1. The CDR3 spans 15 residues. CDR1 and CDR2 (germline): LGHNT, FRNRAP. V shed 1 base, J shed 4 bases, and the junction held 4 bases outside the gene matches. The CDR3 DNA is TGTGCTAGTGGTTTGGCGACAGGGGGCCTTTACGAGCAGTACTTC. Protein sequence: CASGLATGGLYEQYF.

Only a few counts were recorded for this clone. The rearrangement links TRBV5-1 to TRBJ2-5, with TRBD2 matching over 7 bases. With 4 bases clipped from V and 4 bases from J, the junction kept 7 bases outside the gene matches. Germline V lookup: CDR1 SGHRS, CDR2 YFSETQ. The CDR3 is 14 amino acids. The CDR3 bases are TGCGCCAGCAGCCGGGGAGGGGTAACAGAGACCCAGTACTTC. Protein product: CASSRGGVTETQYF.

The CDR3: CASSSGQGHYNQPQHF. The CDR3 nucleotides read TGTGCCAGCAGTTCTGGACAGGGGCATTACAATCAGCCCCAGCATTTT. The rearrangement uses TRBV6-5 and TRBJ1-5; 9 nucleotides match TRBD1. Trimming removed 4 bases from V and 3 bases from J; junction bases left unmatched: 7. Germline assignment: CDR1 MNHEY and CDR2 SVGAGI. The CDR3 totals 16 residues.

The chain employs TRBV29-1 and TRBJ2-3; TRBD2 matches 7 bases. Germline values: CDR1 SQVTM, CDR2 ANQGSEA. CDR3 length: 13 amino acids. J gave up 2 bases and V 4 bases, and 3 bases lay outside the gene matches. The CDR3 here is CSVVRGNTDTQYF. The CDR3 nucleotides read TGCAGCGTTGTGCGGGGGAACACAGATACGCAGTATTTT.

V is TRBV9 and J is TRBJ2-3; 10 bases map to TRBD2. This CDR3 comprises 16 residues. V was pared by 2 bases and J by 3 bases, with 6 bases of the junction left unmatched. Germline CDR1 reads SGDLS; CDR2 reads YYNGEE. The CDR3 spells CASSVQLAGPTDTQYF. CDR3 coding DNA: TGTGCCAGCAGCGTCCAACTAGCGGGGCCTACAGATACGCAGTATTTT.